These T cell receptor beta chains were read from a single sample in a study of a mutant IDH1 vaccine in newly diagnosed glioma. The antigens for these receptors are not known. Clones were read by immunoSEQ multiplex PCR, and TCRdb kept only the in-frame ones, dropping some. The sample yields about 48,000 clones, around 80% seen once. The material was PBMCs, obtained from a glioma patient whose treatment included an IDH1 peptide vaccine. The source is a man in his forties with glioma. The CDR3 runs from the conserved cysteine through the conserved F or W. A D gene is named only where the DNA matches it firmly. Clone sizes are given selectively: once, few, many, or a class where the clone is expanded.

TGTGCCAGCAGGCCCTCGTACAATGAGCAGTTCTTC,CASRPSYNEQFF,TRBJ2-1,NA,TRBV2,12,NA
TGCGCCAGCAGCCAAGGACAGGGGGTCACCGGGGAGCTGTTTTTT,CASSQGQGVTGELFF,TRBJ2-2,NA,TRBV4-1,15,TRBD1
TGTGCCAGCAGCTTAGTACGACTAGCGGGACACAATGAGCAGTTCTTC,CASSLVRLAGHNEQFF,TRBJ2-1,NA,TRBV11-2,16,TRBD2
TGTGCCAGCAACCCCCGGGCCGCGAACACCGGGGAGCTGTTTTTT,CASNPRAANTGELFF,TRBJ2-2,NA,TRBV2,15,NA
TGTGCCAGCAGCTTTGGCGGGCCACAGTTCTTC,CASSFGGPQFF,TRBJ2-1,NA,TRBV11-2,11,NA
TGTGCCAGCAGCTTGTTTTATACTAGCGGAAACACAGATACGCAGTATTTT,CASSLFYTSGNTDTQYF,TRBJ2-3,NA,TRBV5-5,17,TRBD2
TGTGCCAGCAGCAAGGGGGCCGGAGTACGAGAGACCCAGTACTTC,CASSKGAGVRETQYF,TRBJ2-5,NA,TRBV25-1,15,TRBD1
TGTGCCAGCAGTTTATCCGGGACAGGGAAGGAGACCCAGTACTTC,CASSLSGTGKETQYF,TRBJ2-5,NA,TRBV27,15,TRBD1
TGTGCCAGTAGTAAAGGGGAGATAACGAACACTGAAGCTTTCTTT,CASSKGEITNTEAFF,TRBJ1-1,NA,TRBV19,15,NA
TGTGCCAGTAGCAGCGCGGGACTAGCGGGAGGAGAGACCCAGTACTTC,CASSSAGLAGGETQYF,TRBJ2-5,NA,TRBV19,16,TRBD2
TGTGCCAGCAGGTCCAGGGTGGGTACTGAAGCTTTCTTT,CASRSRVGTEAFF,TRBJ1-1,NA,TRBV7-2,13,NA
TGCGCCAGCAGCTTGGGGGCCTCTGGGGCCAACGTCCTGACTTTC,CASSLGASGANVLTF,TRBJ2-6,NA,TRBV5-1,15,NA
TGTGCCAGTGTCTCGAGACAGGTTGTAAACACCGGGGAGCTGTTTTTT,CASVSRQVVNTGELFF,TRBJ2-2,once,TRBV9,16,NA
TGTGCCAGCAGCAAAGAAACTCGGAGGGAAAGGGCAGATACTAATGAAAAACTGTTTTTT,CASSKETRRERADTNEKLFF,TRBJ1-4,NA,TRBV21-1,20,NA
TGTGCCAGCAGCCACCGAAGTATGGAGACCCAGTACTTC,CASSHRSMETQYF,TRBJ2-5,many,TRBV14,13,NA
TGTGCCAGCAGTTTTCCACTAGCGGGCACCTACGAGCAGTACTTC,CASSFPLAGTYEQYF,TRBJ2-7,NA,TRBV28,15,TRBD2
TGCGCCAGCAGCCCACAGGGAGGGTCCTACGAGCAGTACTTC,CASSPQGGSYEQYF,TRBJ2-7,NA,TRBV5-1,14,NA
TGTGCCAGCAGTTACGCCGGGGATTTAGATGAGCAGTTCTTC,CASSYAGDLDEQFF,TRBJ2-1,NA,TRBV28,14,NA
TGCGCCAGCAGCTTGGATCGCGGAGCTAGTTACGAGCAGTACTTC,CASSLDRGASYEQYF,TRBJ2-7,NA,TRBV5-1,15,NA
TGTGCCAGCAGAATCGGGGTGGGCAGCGGCACTGAAGCTTTCTTT,CASRIGVGSGTEAFF,TRBJ1-1,NA,TRBV5-8,15,NA
TGTGCCATCAGTGAGGAGGGGGCAGGTGAGCAGTTCTTC,CAISEEGAGEQFF,TRBJ2-1,NA,TRBV10-3,13,TRBD1
TGTGCCAGTAGTACTGGGGACTTTCCCCCCCGGGAGCTGTTTTTT,CASSTGDFPPRELFF,TRBJ2-2,NA,TRBV19,15,NA
TGTGCCAGCAGCTTCCAGGCAGCGGGAGGGCGAAAGACCCAGTACTTC,CASSFQAAGGRKTQYF,TRBJ2-5,NA,TRBV5-6,16,TRBD2
TGTGCCAGCAGTTTAAGGCGGGAGAGCCCCCTTGTCGAGCAGTACTTC,CASSLRRESPLVEQYF,TRBJ2-7,NA,TRBV28,16,TRBD2
TGCGCCAGCAGCCCCAACACGGCCGTTATAACAGAGACCCAGTACTTC,CASSPNTAVITETQYF,TRBJ2-5,NA,TRBV5-1,16,NA
TGCGCCAGCAGCCAAGGTCCGGGGACCTCTAACTATGGCTACACCTTC,CASSQGPGTSNYGYTF,TRBJ1-2,once,TRBV4-3,16,NA
TGTGCCAGTAGTAGCCCTAGGGGGCAGCCCCAGCATTTT,CASSSPRGQPQHF,TRBJ1-5,NA,TRBV19,13,NA
TGTGCCAGCAGCAGCTCGGGCACAGATACGCAGTATTTT,CASSSSGTDTQYF,TRBJ2-3,NA,TRBV7-9,13,NA
TGTGCCAGCAGTCCCTTGGGGGGGCAAAACATTCAGTACTTC,CASSPLGGQNIQYF,TRBJ2-4,NA,TRBV6-1,14,NA
TGCGCCAGCAGCTTGGCTAGCAGCTACGAGCAGTACTTC,CASSLASSYEQYF,TRBJ2-7,NA,TRBV5-1,13,NA
TGTGCCAGCAGCTTGGCGGCAGGCCGGACCTATGGCTACACCTTC,CASSLAAGRTYGYTF,TRBJ1-2,NA,TRBV5-6,15,NA
TGCGCCAGCAGCCAAGATCTTACGGCTAGCGGGAGAACCGGGGAGCTGTTTTTT,CASSQDLTASGRTGELFF,TRBJ2-2,NA,TRBV4-1,18,TRBD2
TGTGCCAGCAGTTACTCGGTCTTGGGGTTCGGGCAGGAAGCTTTCTTT,CASSYSVLGFGQEAFF,TRBJ1-1,NA,TRBV6-5,16,NA
TGTGCCAGCAGCTGGGACAGGGGGGGAGACGAGCAGTACTTC,CASSWDRGGDEQYF,TRBJ2-7,NA,TRBV6-5,14,TRBD1
TGTGCCAGCAGCTTAGCGGGTCCGAACACTGAAGCTTTCTTT,CASSLAGPNTEAFF,TRBJ1-1,NA,TRBV11-3,14,NA
TGTGCCAGTAGTGTGACAGGGGCCACTGAAGCTTTCTTT,CASSVTGATEAFF,TRBJ1-1,NA,TRBV19,13,TRBD1
TGTGCCAGCAGCGTAGGTAGGGGGGGCAGACCGAACACTGAAGCTTTCTTT,CASSVGRGGRPNTEAFF,TRBJ1-1,few,TRBV9,17,NA
TGTGCCAGCAGGCAGGACAGGGGCGGTGGAAACACCATATATTTT,CASRQDRGGGNTIYF,TRBJ1-3,NA,TRBV6-5,15,TRBD1
TGCGCCAGCAGGACGGCTAGCGGGAGTGGAGGCACCGGGGAGCTGTTTTTT,CASRTASGSGGTGELFF,TRBJ2-2,NA,TRBV5-1,17,TRBD2
TGTGCCAGTAGTCCCCCGGGTCGTAGCAATCAGCCCCAGCATTTT,CASSPPGRSNQPQHF,TRBJ1-5,NA,TRBV19,15,NA
TGTGCCATCAGAGGCGGAACGGCTCTCAATGAGCAGTTCTTC,CAIRGGTALNEQFF,TRBJ2-1,NA,TRBV10-3,14,NA
TGTGCCTGGACCTTCTCGAACACCGGGGAGCTGTTTTTT,CAWTFSNTGELFF,TRBJ2-2,NA,TRBV30,13,NA
TGTGCCAGTAGTAGACAGGAGAGCTCCTATAATTCACCCCTCCACTTT,CASSRQESSYNSPLHF,TRBJ1-6,NA,TRBV9,16,NA